This TCR beta chain appears in the sequencing data of a study of blood T cell repertoires in COVID-19. CDR3 size: 16 residues. The V gene's germline CDR1 is LGHDT and CDR2 YNNKEL (reference sequence). Trimming pared 6 bases from V and 4 bases from J, leaving 19 bases between. In the authors' workflow: Scientists estimated how many nucleated cells there were by amplifying reference gene primers. The assay was immunoSEQ multiplex PCR, and TCRdb's table has in-frame clones only and misses some. D and trimming were read from the DNA, whereas the V and J calls and clone size are those reported in that table. This table has roughly 300,000 clones, over 75% appearing once.

The sequenced material came from peripheral blood. This sequence joins TRBV3-1 (or the pseudogene TRBV3-2) and TRBJ1-3, with D maybe TRBD1 (6 bases). The clonotype was recovered from a human donor in a cohort sampled during active COVID-19. DNA for the CDR3: TGTGCCAGCAGTATAACAGGGCCTAGAGGAGGAAACACCATATATTTT. Residues: CASSITGPRGGNTIYF.